One sample yielded the 11 T cell receptor beta chains listed below, sequenced in a study of blood T cells in healthy people across ages. It was with a sample-barcoded 5' primer and a J-beta primer mix that a second PCR of roughly 7 to 12 cycles was run. TCRdb re-called the 5' RACE reads with MiXCR, one entry per CDR3 protein. The sample contains over a million distinct CDR3 sequences, 40% to 45% of which appear only once. The sample taken for sequencing was blood. These receptors originate from a young woman in good health.

This clonotype appeared a few times. The chain carries TRBV3-1 and TRBJ2-7; D possibly uses TRBD1 or TRBD2 (5 bases each). The V end lost 2 bases, the J end lost 7 bases, and 9 bases lay between the germline ends. The length of the CDR3 is 12 residues. The germline gives CDR1 LGHDT, CDR2 YNNKEL (reference sequence). The CDR3 region has the DNA TGTGCCAGCAGCCAACATTGGGGGGAGCAGTACTTC. As protein: CASSQHWGEQYF.

The rearrangement links TRBV7-8 to TRBJ2-2; unclear D gene. The CDR3 runs to 15 residues. The germline CDR1 and CDR2 sequences are SGHVS and FQNEAQ. Trimming pared 2 bases from V and 6 bases from J, leaving 13 bases between. The CDR3: CASSLTSRRSGELFF. As DNA, the CDR3 is TGTGCCAGCAGCTTAACAAGTAGAAGATCCGGGGAGCTGTTTTTT.

In this sample, this clonotype turned up a few times. V is TRBV15 and J is TRBJ1-4; 8 bases map to TRBD1. Trimming removed 0 bases from V and 7 bases from J; junction bases left unmatched: 7. Germline loops: CDR1 LNHNV, CDR2 YYDKDF (reference sequence). CDR3 length equals 16 residues. In nucleotides, the CDR3 is TGTGCCACCAGCAGAGATCCCTCAGGGGGCAGTGAAAAACTGTTTTTT. The encoded protein is CATSRDPSGGSEKLFF. The full variable domain, rest sourced from reference TRBV15 and TRBJ1-4, is DAMVIQNPRYQVTQFGKPVTLSCSQTLNHNVMYWYQQKSSQAPKLLFHYYDKDFNNEADTPDNFQSRRPNTSFCFLDIRSPGLGDTAMYLCATSRDPSGGSEKLFFGSGTQLSVL.

The rearrangement joins TRBV6-2 or TRBV6-3 to TRBJ1-5; D gene uncertain. This CDR3 has 14 amino acids. V was shortened by 5 bases and J by 2 bases, with 10 bases between the two germline ends. Germline V gene lookup returns CDR1 MNHEY and CDR2 SVGEGT. CDR3 coding DNA: TGTGCCAGCAGTGCGCCCGTGGGCAATCAGCCCCAGCATTTT. This codes for CASSAPVGNQPQHF.

The chain uses TRBV11-3 and TRBJ2-3, with TRBD2 matching over 8 bases. The CDR3 runs 16 residues. Per germline, CDR1 SGHNT and CDR2 YENEEA. V was pared by 4 bases and J by 3 bases, with 9 bases of the junction left unmatched. The CDR3 loop reads CASSWGGTRKTDTQYF. CDR3 bases: TGTGCCAGCAGCTGGGGCGGGACTAGGAAGACAGATACGCAGTATTTT.

The chain carries TRBV29-1 and TRBJ1-4; maybe TRBD1 (5 bases). This CDR3 region has 14 residues. Trimming removed 5 bases from V and 6 bases from J, with 16 bases in between. CDR1 and CDR2 (germline): SQVTM, ANQGSEA. The CDR3 coding sequence is TGCAGCGTTACCGGGGCAGCCGGCGATGAAAAACTGTTTTTT. It yields the protein CSVTGAAGDEKLFF.

The chain employs TRBV20-1 and TRBJ2-5, with D possibly being TRBD1 (6 bases). CDR3 length: 11 residues. CDR1 DFQATT and CDR2 SNEGSKA come from the germline V gene (reference sequence). V shed 7 bases and J shed 4 bases, with 10 bases lying between them. The CDR3 DNA follows: TGCAGTGGCTCGGACAGAGAGACCCAGTACTTC. It specifies CSGSDRETQYF.

This clonotype showed up just once. The chain carries TRBV6-2 or TRBV6-3 and TRBJ2-3; D is ambiguous. This CDR3 has 13 amino acids. Germline CDR1 is MNHEY and CDR2 is SVGEGT. The V end lost 5 bases, the J end lost 3 bases, and 9 bases lay between the germline ends. Written as DNA, the CDR3 is TGTGCCAGCAGTACCCGATTGACAGATACGCAGTATTTT. Translating gives CASSTRLTDTQYF.

This clonotype has a single count. The chain recombines TRBV29-1 with TRBJ2-6, with D perhaps TRBD2 (6 bases). V lost 4 bases to trimming and J lost 0 bases, with 16 bases between them. The CDR3 totals 17 residues. Germline CDR1 is SQVTM and CDR2 is ANQGSEA. The CDR3 reads CSVVDEGTPSGANVLTF. The CDR3 coding sequence is TGCAGCGTTGTCGACGAGGGGACTCCCTCTGGGGCCAACGTCCTGACTTTC.

The V and J genes are TRBV27 and TRBJ2-2; 8 nucleotides match TRBD2. CDR3 size: 15 residues. J was trimmed by 3 bases and V by 2 bases; bases with no gene match: 2. Germline loops: CDR1 MNHEY, CDR2 SMNVEV (reference sequence). The CDR3 coding sequence is TGTGCCAGCAGTTTAGAACTAGCGGACACCGGGGAGCTGTTTTTT. This codes for CASSLELADTGELFF.

Remarks on this clonotype: The junction shows a germline mismatch at one end, possibly a read error. J is TRBJ2-1 and V is TRBV18, with TRBD2 matching over 7 bases. This CDR3 contains 17 residues. Germline values: CDR1 KGHSH, CDR2 LQKENI. This CDR3 is CASSPGLADSSYNERFF. The CDR3 nucleotides read TGTGCCAGCTCACCAGGGCTAGCGGATAGCTCCTACAATGAGCGGTTCTTC. The full variable domain, in which reference TRBV18 and TRBJ2-1 provide the parts outside the CDR3, is NAGVMQNPRHLVRRRGQEARLRCSPMKGHSHVYWYRQLPEEGLKFMVYLQKENIIDESGMPKERFSAEFPKEGPSILRIQQVVRGDSAAYFCASSPGLADSSYNERFFGPGTRLTVL.